These 18 T cell receptor beta chains originate from one sample sequenced in a study of T cell repertoires in cytomegalovirus infection. MiXCR, run by TCRdb on the reads, gives a single entry per CDR3 protein. The table lists hundreds of thousands of distinct CDR3 sequences, around 32% of them singletons. These receptors lack a known antigen. The sequences come from cultured CD8+ T cells from PBMCs, collected from culture after CMV antigen stimulation. Source of these receptors: a human donor in good health (CMV status not recorded). Some clones in this sample may be carry-over from other donors' samples.

This clonotype was detected many times. The rearrangement links TRBV7-2 to TRBJ2-5; TRBD2 aligns across 9 bases. CDR1 and CDR2 from the germline V gene are SGHTA and FQGNSA. The CDR3 is 14 residues long. V was pared by 3 bases and J by 5 bases, with 4 bases of the junction left unmatched. CDR3 protein: CASSFGGGAETQYF. The CDR3 DNA is TGTGCCAGCAGCTTTGGCGGGGGGGCGGAGACCCAGTACTTC.

The genes are TRBV6-2 or TRBV6-3 and TRBJ2-7, with 8 bases lining up with TRBD1. The length of the CDR3 is 13 residues. CDR1 is MNHEY, CDR2 SVGEGT, per germline. V lost 2 bases and J lost 12; bases outside the gene matches: 9. The CDR3 region is CASSYVPPGQVYF. The CDR3 bases are TGTGCCAGCAGTTACGTGCCCCCGGGACAGGTGTACTTC.

In its sample, this clonotype was seen a few times. The chain couples TRBV12-3 or TRBV12-4 to TRBJ1-2, with D uncertain. The CDR3 is 14 amino acids. Trimming removed 2 bases at V and 5 bases at J, with 12 bases between. The CDR3, as DNA: TGTGCCAGCAGTTTAAACCCAGAGCTTTATGGCTACACCTTC. It is translated as CASSLNPELYGYTF.

This clonotype has more than one count but fewer than ten. This chain links TRBV12-3 or TRBV12-4 with TRBJ1-2; tentatively, D is TRBD1 (5 bases). V was shortened by 6 bases and J by 8 bases, with 19 bases between the two germline ends. This CDR3 has 14 residues. The CDR3 protein is CASSRSDRLNGYTF. The CDR3, as DNA: TGTGCCAGCAGCCGTTCCGACAGACTGAACGGCTACACCTTC.

This clonotype was counted a few times. The chain joins TRBV27 to TRBJ2-7; D gene ambiguous. CDR3 length: 13 amino acids. Trimming left V 1 base short and J 5 bases short, with 9 bases between. Germline assignment: CDR1 MNHEY and CDR2 SMNVEV (reference sequence). This CDR3 reads CASSLFLGNEQYF. The CDR3 DNA is TGTGCCAGCAGTTTATTCCTGGGGAACGAGCAGTACTTC.

This clonotype was detected a few times. The chain employs TRBV7-3 and TRBJ2-1, with TRBD2 identical over 8 bases. The CDR3 loop spans 15 amino acids. Looked up from germline, CDR1 is SGHTA and CDR2 is FQGTGA. V lost 3 bases to trimming and J lost 8 bases; unmatched junction nucleotides: 9. The DNA for the CDR3 is TGTGCCAGCAGCTTGACGGGGGGGCCGCTGGATGAGCAGTTCTTC. It is translated as CASSLTGGPLDEQFF.

This clonotype occurred a few times. The chain joins TRBV7-8 to TRBJ2-7; maybe TRBD2 (5 bases). The CDR3 totals 16 residues. The ends were cut back, 2 bases at V and 3 bases at J, with 17 bases in the middle. Germline V lookup: CDR1 SGHVS, CDR2 FQNEAQ. DNA of the CDR3: TGTGCCAGCAGCTTATACGGTGGCTACGGGGTCTACGAGCAGTACTTC. It translates to CASSLYGGYGVYEQYF.

This clonotype showed up just a few times. This rearrangement joins TRBV19 to TRBJ1-5, with D maybe TRBD1 (5 bases). Germline CDR1 reads LNHDA; CDR2 reads SQIVND (reference sequence). The CDR3 is made up of 15 amino acids. Trimming took 7 bases from V and 0 from J, leaving 13 bases between them. This CDR3 is CASTSMGGSNQPQHF. CDR3 nucleotides: TGTGCCAGTACTTCAATGGGGGGTAGCAATCAGCCCCAGCATTTT. The complete variable domain, with remaining parts taken from reference TRBV19 and TRBJ1-5, reads DGGITQSPKYLFRKEGQNVTLSCEQNLNHDAMYWYRQDPGQGLRLIYYSQIVNDFQKGDIAEGYSVSREKKESFPLTVTSAQKNPTAFYLCASTSMGGSNQPQHFGDGTRLSIL.

This sequence joins TRBV19 and TRBJ1-5, with 7 bases that match TRBD1. Per germline, CDR1 LNHDA and CDR2 SQIVND (reference sequence). Germline trimming cut 6 bases from V and 1 base from J; bases unmatched to any gene: 12. CDR3 length: 17 amino acids. CDR3 in amino acids: CASSFGQAGWSNQPQHF. The CDR3 DNA follows: TGTGCCAGTAGCTTTGGACAGGCAGGGTGGAGCAATCAGCCCCAGCATTTT.

The chain uses TRBV6-1 and TRBJ2-7; TRBD2 might be the D (5 bases). CDR1 MNHNS and CDR2 SASEGT come from the germline V gene. CDR3 length: 15 residues. Trimming stripped 2 bases from V and 3 bases from J, with 14 bases between. This CDR3 is CASSESPRADYEQYV. CDR3 nucleotides: TGTGCCAGCAGTGAAAGCCCGAGGGCGGACTACGAGCAGTACGTC.

The chain uses TRBV12-3 or TRBV12-4 and TRBJ2-7; D call uncertain. There are 15 residues in the CDR3. Trimming left V 1 base short and J 2 bases short, with 12 bases between. This CDR3 is CASSLGRQPTYEQYF. In DNA, the CDR3 is TGTGCCAGCAGTTTAGGTCGGCAGCCGACCTACGAGCAGTACTTC.

The table lists this clonotype with many counts. The CDR3 loop reads CASSYEQQAICNQPQHF. The CDR3 bases are TGTGCCAGCAGTTACGAACAGCAGGCTATTTGCAATCAGCCCCAGCATTTT. V gene TRBV6-5 combines with J gene TRBJ1-5; no clear D gene. The germline V gene encodes CDR1 MNHEY and CDR2 SVGAGI. The CDR3 totals 17 residues. Trimming shortened V by 2 bases and J by 2 bases, and 16 bases separated the two germline ends.

This clonotype was counted a few times. V gene TRBV6-1 combines with J gene TRBJ1-1; a possible D gene is TRBD1 (5 bases). Trimming took off 11 bases at V and 1 base at J, with 17 bases between the two ends. Germline V gene data show CDR1 as MNHNS and CDR2 as SASEGT. CDR3 size: 14 residues. CDR3 coding DNA: TGTGCCTCCCGAGGGGATCTCTCGAACACTGAAGCTTTCTTT. Amino acids: CASRGDLSNTEAFF.

This clonotype appeared many times. The rearrangement joins TRBV7-8 to TRBJ2-1; 7 bases fit TRBD2. The CDR3 contains 15 residues. Germline CDR1 SGHVS, CDR2 FQNEAQ. Trimming took 5 bases from V and 2 from J; bases not matched to a gene: 6. CDR3 nucleotide sequence: TGTGCCAGCAGCACCCTAGCGGCGACCTACAATGAGCAGTTCTTC. Its translation: CASSTLAATYNEQFF.

The chain combines TRBV10-3 with TRBJ2-7; D call uncertain. Trimming removed 3 bases at V and 3 bases at J, with 9 bases between. CDR1 and CDR2 (germline): ENHRY, SYGVKD. The CDR3 loop spans 13 amino acids. This chain's CDR3 is CAISEVHLYEQYV. As DNA, the CDR3 is TGTGCCATCAGTGAAGTACACCTCTACGAGCAGTACGTC.

This clonotype was picked up many times. The chain recombines TRBV23-1 with TRBJ2-3; 8 nucleotides align to TRBD1. TRBV23-1 is an ORF for which the function is uncertain. Unmatched junction bases numbered 7, after V lost 4 bases and J lost 1 base. CDR3 length equals 16 residues. CDR3 nucleotides: TGCGCCAGCAGTCGCCCCACAGGGGGTCGCACAGATACGCAGTATTTT. Translation gives CASSRPTGGRTDTQYF.

This clonotype has more than one count but fewer than ten. The chain is built from TRBV6-6 and TRBJ2-2; 9 bases are a match to TRBD2. The CDR3 extends over 17 amino acids. The V gene end was trimmed by 2 bases and the J gene end by 2 bases; junction bases not matched to a gene: 6. Germline CDR1 and CDR2: MNHNY and SVGAGI (reference sequence). CDR3 nucleotide sequence: TGTGCCAGCAGTTACGAGCGGGGGGACCTAAACACCGGGGAGCTGTTTTTT. This encodes CASSYERGDLNTGELFF.

This chain uses TRBV4-1 with TRBJ2-3; no clear D gene. Between the trimmed V and J ends, which lost 0 bases and 2 bases, there was a span of 12 bases. The CDR3 is 16 residues long. Germline V gene data show CDR1 as MGHRA and CDR2 as YSYEKL. CDR3 nucleotides: TGCGCCAGCAGCCAAGAAGGGCAGTTCCCCACAGATACGCAGTATTTT. Residues: CASSQEGQFPTDTQYF.